One and the same sample provided the 9 T cell receptor beta chains below, sequenced in a study of a mutant IDH1 vaccine in newly diagnosed glioma (dated by TCRdb to about 2021). Antigens of these TCRs are unknown. Explained via the paper, the time point label denotes: week 47, end of study. Each vaccine dose was 300 ug of a 20-mer mutant IDH1 peptide in Montanide, given subcutaneously with topical imiquimod. The library was prepared using the immunoSEQ multiplex PCR assay. As stored in TCRdb, this immuneACCESS dataset retains in-frame rearrangements with V and J assigned. A fraction of the clones does not appear; measured against another copy, unresolved V genes explain less than half of the discrepancy, and the remainder lacks a known reason. The sample table shows about 23,000 clones, and 84% are seen once. The ten largest clones add up to approximately 3% of the sample. This specimen consisted of PBMCs, obtained from a glioma patient whose treatment included an IDH1 peptide vaccine. These receptor sequences come from a man in his forties with glioma.

This rearrangement joins TRBV4-2 to TRBJ2-2; 7 bases fit TRBD2. CDR1 and CDR2 from the germline V gene are LGHNA and YNFKEQ. The length of the CDR3 is 16 residues. The J segment lost 7 bases and the V segment lost 1 base, leaving 9 bases of the junction unmatched. The CDR3 DNA sequence: TGTGCCAGCAGCCAAGGTCTGGGAGGGCTAGGCGGGGAGCTGTTTTTT. Its protein is CASSQGLGGLGGELFF.

This clone was found once. The chain uses TRBV7-8 and TRBJ2-7; TRBD2 agrees at 10 bases. This CDR3 is 15 amino acids long. CDR1 is SGHVS and CDR2 is FQNEAQ in the germline V gene. Trimming at V came to 1 base and at J to 6 bases, leaving 6 bases not matched to a gene. The CDR3 DNA reads as TGTGCCAGCAGCTTAGGTACAGCGGGAGGGCCCGAGCAGTACTTC. Amino acids: CASSLGTAGGPEQYF. The complete variable domain, with remaining parts taken from reference TRBV7-8 and TRBJ2-7, reads GAGVSQSPRYKVAKRGQDVALRCDPISGHVSLFWYQQALGQGPEFLTYFQNEAQLDKSGLPSDRFFAERPEGSVSTLKIQRTQQEDSAVYLCASSLGTAGGPEQYFGPGTRLTVT.

DNA for the CDR3: TGTGCCAGCAGCCGGTGGACAGGCGCAGCTTTCTTT. Translated: CASSRWTGAAFF. The chain has TRBV5-5 and TRBJ1-1; 7 nucleotides match TRBD1. Germline V gives CDR1 SGHKS, CDR2 YYEKEE (reference sequence). This CDR3 has 12 residues. V was pared by 4 bases and J by 10 bases, with 7 bases of the junction left unmatched.

This sequence joins TRBV7-2 and TRBJ2-1; D uncertain. This CDR3 comprises 14 residues. Germline CDR1 is SGHTA and CDR2 is FQGNSA. Trimming removed 1 base from V and 6 bases from J, with 10 bases in between. The CDR3 DNA follows: TGTGCCAGCAGCTTAGTCGACGCTTCCAATGAGCAGTTCTTC. Its translation: CASSLVDASNEQFF.

The rearrangement joins TRBV27 to TRBJ2-2; a weak D match, TRBD2 (5 bases). V was clipped by 3 bases and J by 7 bases, with 15 bases between them. CDR3 size: 15 residues. Germline V gene sequence: CDR1 MNHEY, CDR2 SMNVEV (reference sequence). The CDR3 loop is CASSFPPGSGGELFF. CDR3 sequence (DNA): TGTGCCAGCAGTTTCCCCCCGGGGAGTGGCGGGGAGCTGTTTTTT.

V and J are TRBV7-9 and TRBJ1-4; D is unresolved. V was cut by 5 bases and J by 0 bases, with 16 bases left in between. In germline, CDR1 is SEHNR, CDR2 FQNEAQ (reference sequence). This CDR3 region has 17 residues. CDR3 sequence (DNA): TGTGCCAGCAGCCCCCGAGAGCTAAAAGCAACTAATGAAAAACTGTTTTTT. Encoded protein: CASSPRELKATNEKLFF. The full variable domain, rest sourced from reference TRBV7-9 and TRBJ1-4, is DTGVSQNPRHKITKRGQNVTFRCDPISEHNRLYWYRQTLGQGPEFLTYFQNEAQLEKSRLLSDRFSAERPKGSFSTLEIQRTEQGDSAMYLCASSPRELKATNEKLFFGSGTQLSVL.

This clone was observed a few times. At one end, the junction sequence differs from germline, possibly due to a read error. This chain connects TRBV7-7 to TRBJ2-1, with D possibly TRBD2 on 5 matching bases. The CDR3 totals 15 residues. Germline V lookup: CDR1 SSHAT, CDR2 FNYEAQ (reference sequence). CDR3 coding DNA: TGTGCTAGCAGCTTAGTACCGGGGAGCCGTCAGGAGCAGTTCTTC. Its translation: CASSLVPGSRQEQFF.

This sequence joins TRBV2 and TRBJ1-4; TRBD1 matches 7 bases. This CDR3 is built from 17 residues. Germline-derived CDR1 and CDR2 are SNHLY and FYNNEI. V lost 2 bases to trimming and J lost 6 bases; unmatched junction nucleotides: 12. As DNA, the CDR3 is TGTGCCAGCAGTGAACCCCCCAATTGGACAGGTTATGAAAAACTGTTTTTT. Residues: CASSEPPNWTGYEKLFF.

The chain joins TRBV5-6 to TRBJ1-2; D gene unclear. This CDR3 spans 16 amino acids. The germline V gene has CDR1 SGHDT and CDR2 YYEEEE. Trimming pared 0 bases from V and 4 bases from J, leaving 16 bases between. The CDR3 DNA is TGTGCCAGCAGCTTGGTGTTTCCTGACGGCCTCTATGGCTACACCTTC. Translating it yields CASSLVFPDGLYGYTF.